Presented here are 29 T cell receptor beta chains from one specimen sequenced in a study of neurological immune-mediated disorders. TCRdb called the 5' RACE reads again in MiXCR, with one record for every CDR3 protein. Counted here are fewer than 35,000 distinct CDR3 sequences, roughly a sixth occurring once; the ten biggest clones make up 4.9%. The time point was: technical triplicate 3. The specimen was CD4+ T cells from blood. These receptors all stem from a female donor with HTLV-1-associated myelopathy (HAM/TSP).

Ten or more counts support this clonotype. The CDR3 DNA reads as TGTGCCAGCAGCCAGCAAACCCACACCAGGGGCTACAATGAGCAGTTCTTC. It specifies CASSQQTHTRGYNEQFF. The J gene is TRBJ2-1, the V gene TRBV5-8; D may be TRBD1 (6 bases). From germline, CDR1 is SGHTS and CDR2 YDEGEE. There are 17 residues in the CDR3. Trimming removed 4 bases from V and 3 bases from J, with 20 bases in between.

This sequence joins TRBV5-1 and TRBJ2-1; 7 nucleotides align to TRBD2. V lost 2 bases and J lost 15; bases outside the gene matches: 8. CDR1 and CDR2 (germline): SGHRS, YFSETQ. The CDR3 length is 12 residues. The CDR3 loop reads CASSFERGGLFF. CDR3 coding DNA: TGCGCCAGCAGCTTCGAGCGGGGTGGTCTGTTCTTC.

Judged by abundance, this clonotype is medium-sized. CDR3 protein: CASSLVGLADYNEQFF. For the CDR3, the DNA is TGTGCCAGCAGCTTAGTGGGACTAGCTGACTACAATGAGCAGTTCTTC. The chain is built from TRBV7-2 and TRBJ2-1; TRBD2 matches 9 bases. Germline V gene sequence: CDR1 SGHTA, CDR2 FQGNSA. After removal of 1 base from V and 3 bases from J, the junction contained 4 bases not matched to a gene. This CDR3 has 16 amino acids.

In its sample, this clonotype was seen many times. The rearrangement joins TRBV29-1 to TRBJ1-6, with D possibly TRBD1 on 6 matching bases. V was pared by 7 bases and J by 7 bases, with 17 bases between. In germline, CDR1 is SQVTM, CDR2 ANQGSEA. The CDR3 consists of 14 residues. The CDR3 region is CSARYRGVNSPLHF. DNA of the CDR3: TGCAGCGCCCGGTATAGGGGGGTGAATTCACCCCTCCACTTT.

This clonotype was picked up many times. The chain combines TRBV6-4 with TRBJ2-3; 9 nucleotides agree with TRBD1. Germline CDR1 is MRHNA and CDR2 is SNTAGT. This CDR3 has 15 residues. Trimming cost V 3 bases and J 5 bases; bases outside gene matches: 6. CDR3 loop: CASSDSDRGRDTQYF. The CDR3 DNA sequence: TGTGCCAGCAGTGATTCGGACAGGGGCAGAGATACGCAGTATTTT.

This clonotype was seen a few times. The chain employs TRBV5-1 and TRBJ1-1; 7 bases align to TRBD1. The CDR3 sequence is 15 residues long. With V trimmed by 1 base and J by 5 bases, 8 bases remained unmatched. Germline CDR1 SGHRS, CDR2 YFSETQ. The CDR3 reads CASSLKGARNTEAFF. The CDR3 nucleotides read TGCGCCAGCAGCTTGAAGGGGGCGAGGAATACTGAAGCTTTCTTT.

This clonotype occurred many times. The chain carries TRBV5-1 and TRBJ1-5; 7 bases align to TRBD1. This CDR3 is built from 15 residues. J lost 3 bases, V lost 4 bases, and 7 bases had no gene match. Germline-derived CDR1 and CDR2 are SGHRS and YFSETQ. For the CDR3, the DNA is TGCGCCAGCAGCCCCGGACAGGAAATCAATCAGCCCCAGCATTTT. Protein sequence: CASSPGQEINQPQHF.

CDR3 loop: CAGGVTGELFF. DNA of the CDR3: TGCGCCGGCGGAGTCACCGGGGAGCTGTTTTTT. The chain uses TRBV29-1 and TRBJ2-2; D is uncertain. Germline CDR1 is SQVTM and CDR2 is ANQGSEA. The CDR3 loop spans 11 amino acids.

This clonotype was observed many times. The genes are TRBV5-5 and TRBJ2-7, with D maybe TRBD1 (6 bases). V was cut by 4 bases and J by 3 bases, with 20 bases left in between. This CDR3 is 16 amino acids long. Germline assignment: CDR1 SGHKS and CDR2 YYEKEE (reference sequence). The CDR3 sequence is CASSSFGGEVDYEQYF. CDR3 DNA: TGTGCCAGCAGCAGCTTTGGGGGCGAAGTGGACTACGAGCAGTACTTC. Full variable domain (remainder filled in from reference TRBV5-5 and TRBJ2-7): DAGVTQSPTHLIKTRGQQVTLRCSPISGHKSVSWYQQVLGQGPQFIFQYYEKEERGRGNFPDRFSARQFPNYSSELNVNALLLGDSALYLCASSSFGGEVDYEQYFGPGTRLTVT.

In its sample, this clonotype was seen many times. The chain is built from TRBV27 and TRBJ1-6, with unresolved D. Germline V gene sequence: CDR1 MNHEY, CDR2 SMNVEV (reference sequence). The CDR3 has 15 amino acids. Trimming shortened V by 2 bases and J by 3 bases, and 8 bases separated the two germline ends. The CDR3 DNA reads TGTGCCAGCAGTTTAGAGGGAGTCTATAATTCACCCCTCCACTTT. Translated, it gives CASSLEGVYNSPLHF.

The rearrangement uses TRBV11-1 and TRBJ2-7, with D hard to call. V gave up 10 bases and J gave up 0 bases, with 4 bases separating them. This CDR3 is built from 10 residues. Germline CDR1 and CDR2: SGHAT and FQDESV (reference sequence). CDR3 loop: CATYSYEQYF. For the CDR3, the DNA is TGTGCCACATACTCCTACGAGCAGTACTTC.

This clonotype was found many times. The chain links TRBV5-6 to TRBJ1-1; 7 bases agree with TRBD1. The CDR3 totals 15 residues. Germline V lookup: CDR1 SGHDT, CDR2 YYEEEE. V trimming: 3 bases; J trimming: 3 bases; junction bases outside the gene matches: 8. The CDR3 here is CASSSPGTAYTEAFF. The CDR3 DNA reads TGTGCCAGCAGCTCACCCGGGACAGCCTACACTGAAGCTTTCTTT.

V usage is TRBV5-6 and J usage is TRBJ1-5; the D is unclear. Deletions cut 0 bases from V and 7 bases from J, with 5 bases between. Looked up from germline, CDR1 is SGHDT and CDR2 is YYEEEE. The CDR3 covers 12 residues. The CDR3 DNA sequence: TGTGCCAGCAGCTTGGTGGGACAGCCCCAGCATTTT. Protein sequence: CASSLVGQPQHF.

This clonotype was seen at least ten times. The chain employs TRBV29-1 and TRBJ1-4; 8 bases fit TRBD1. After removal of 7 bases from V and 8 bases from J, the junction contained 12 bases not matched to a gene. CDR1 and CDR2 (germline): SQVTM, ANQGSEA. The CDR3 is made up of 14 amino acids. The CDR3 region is CSASRSGQVEKLFF. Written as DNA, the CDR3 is TGCAGCGCCAGTCGATCGGGACAGGTAGAAAAACTGTTTTTT.

CDR3 sequence (DNA): TGTGCCAGCTCACCACAAGGGGGCTCTGAAGCTTTCTTT. Residues: CASSPQGGSEAFF. The chain couples TRBV18 to TRBJ1-1; 7 nucleotides agree with TRBD1. The CDR3 length is 13 residues. The junction had 2 bases not matched to a gene; V was cut back by 1 base and J by 6 bases. CDR1 and CDR2 from the germline V gene are KGHSH and LQKENI.

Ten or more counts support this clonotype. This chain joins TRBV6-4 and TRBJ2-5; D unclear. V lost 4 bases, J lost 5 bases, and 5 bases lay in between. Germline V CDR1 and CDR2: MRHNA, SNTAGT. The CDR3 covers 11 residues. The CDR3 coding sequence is TGTGCCAGCAGTGGTACCGAGACCCAGTACTTC. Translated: CASSGTETQYF.

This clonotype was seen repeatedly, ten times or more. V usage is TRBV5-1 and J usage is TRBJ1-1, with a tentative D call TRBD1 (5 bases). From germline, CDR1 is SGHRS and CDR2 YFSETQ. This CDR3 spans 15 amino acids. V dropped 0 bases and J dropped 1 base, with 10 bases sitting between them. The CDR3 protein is CASSLEGDANTEAFF. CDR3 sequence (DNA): TGCGCCAGCAGCTTGGAAGGGGATGCGAACACTGAAGCTTTCTTT.

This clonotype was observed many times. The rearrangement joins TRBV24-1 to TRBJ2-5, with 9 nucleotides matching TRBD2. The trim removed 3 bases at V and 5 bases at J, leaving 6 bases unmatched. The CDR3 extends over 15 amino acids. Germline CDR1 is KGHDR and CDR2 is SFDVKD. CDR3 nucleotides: TGTGCCACCAGTGATCCCGGGACTAGCCGGGAGACCCAGTACTTC. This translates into CATSDPGTSRETQYF.

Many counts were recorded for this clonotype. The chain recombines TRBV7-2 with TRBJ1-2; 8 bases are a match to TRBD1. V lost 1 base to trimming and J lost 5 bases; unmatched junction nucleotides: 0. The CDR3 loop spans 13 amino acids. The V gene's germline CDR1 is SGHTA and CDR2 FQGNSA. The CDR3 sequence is CASSLDRGYGYTF. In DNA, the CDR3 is TGTGCCAGCAGCTTAGACAGGGGGTATGGCTACACCTTC.

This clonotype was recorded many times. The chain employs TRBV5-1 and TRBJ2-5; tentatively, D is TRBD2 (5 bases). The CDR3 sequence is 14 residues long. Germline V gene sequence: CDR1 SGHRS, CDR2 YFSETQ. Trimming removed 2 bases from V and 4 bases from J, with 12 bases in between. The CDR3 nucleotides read TGCGCCAGCAGCTTAATTGGCGGAGGAGAGACCCAGTACTTC. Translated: CASSLIGGGETQYF.

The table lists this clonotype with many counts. The CDR3, as DNA: TGTGCCAGCAGCTTTCAGGGTTTGTCCTACAATGAGCAGTTCTTC. Its protein product is CASSFQGLSYNEQFF. The chain combines TRBV11-1 with TRBJ2-1, with a possible D match to TRBD1 (5 bases). This CDR3 is built from 15 residues. V shed 3 bases and J shed 1 base, with 10 bases lying between them. The germline gives CDR1 SGHAT, CDR2 FQDESV (reference sequence). Supplemented by reference TRBV11-1 and TRBJ2-1, the full variable domain reads EAEVAQSPRYKITEKSQAVAFWCDPISGHATLYWYRQILGQGPELLVQFQDESVVDDSQLPKDRFSAERLKGVDSTLKIQPAELGDSAMYLCASSFQGLSYNEQFFGPGTRLTVL.

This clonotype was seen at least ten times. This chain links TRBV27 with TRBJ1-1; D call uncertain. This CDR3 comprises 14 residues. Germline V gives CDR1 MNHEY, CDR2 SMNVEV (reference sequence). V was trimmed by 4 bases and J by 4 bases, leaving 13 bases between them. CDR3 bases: TGTGCCAGCAGTTCGAAGTCCGGGATCACTGAAGCTTTCTTT. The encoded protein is CASSSKSGITEAFF.

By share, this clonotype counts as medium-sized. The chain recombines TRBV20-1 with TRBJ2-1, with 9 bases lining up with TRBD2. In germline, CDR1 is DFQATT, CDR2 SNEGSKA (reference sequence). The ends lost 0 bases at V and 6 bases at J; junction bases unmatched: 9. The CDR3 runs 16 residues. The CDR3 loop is CSARDSRSGSGNEQFF. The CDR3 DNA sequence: TGCAGTGCTAGAGATTCACGTAGCGGGAGTGGCAATGAGCAGTTCTTC.

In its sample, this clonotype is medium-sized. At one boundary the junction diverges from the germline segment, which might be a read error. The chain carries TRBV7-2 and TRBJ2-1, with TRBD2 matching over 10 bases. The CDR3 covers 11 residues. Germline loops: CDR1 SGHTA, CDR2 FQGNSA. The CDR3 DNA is TGTGCCAGCAGCTCCGGGACTAGCGTAATCTTC. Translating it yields CASSSGTSVIF.

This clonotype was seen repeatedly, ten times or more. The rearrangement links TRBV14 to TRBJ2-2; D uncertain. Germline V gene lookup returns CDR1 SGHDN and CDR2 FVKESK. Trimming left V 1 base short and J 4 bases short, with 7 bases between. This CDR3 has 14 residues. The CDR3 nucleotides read TGTGCCAGCAGCCAAGTTTGGCCCACCGGGGAGCTGTTTTTT. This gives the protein CASSQVWPTGELFF.

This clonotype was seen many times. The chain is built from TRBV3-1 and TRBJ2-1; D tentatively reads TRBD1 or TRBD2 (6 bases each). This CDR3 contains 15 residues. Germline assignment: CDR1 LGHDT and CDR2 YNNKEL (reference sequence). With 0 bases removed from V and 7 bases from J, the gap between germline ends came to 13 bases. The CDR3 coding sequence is TGTGCCAGCAGCCAAGATGAGGGGGGCTGGAATGAGCAGTTCTTC. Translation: CASSQDEGGWNEQFF.

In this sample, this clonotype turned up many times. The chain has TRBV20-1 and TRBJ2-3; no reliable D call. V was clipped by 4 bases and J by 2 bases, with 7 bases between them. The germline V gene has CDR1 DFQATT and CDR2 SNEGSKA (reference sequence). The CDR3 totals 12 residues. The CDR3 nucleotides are TGCAGTGCTAAGGTGTACACAGATACGCAGTATTTT. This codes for CSAKVYTDTQYF.

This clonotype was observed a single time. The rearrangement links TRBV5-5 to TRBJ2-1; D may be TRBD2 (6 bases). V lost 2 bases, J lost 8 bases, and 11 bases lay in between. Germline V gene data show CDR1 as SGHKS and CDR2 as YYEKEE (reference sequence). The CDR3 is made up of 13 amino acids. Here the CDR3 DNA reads TGTGCCAGCAGCTTTGGGGGGACGCATGAGCAGTTCTTC. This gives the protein CASSFGGTHEQFF.

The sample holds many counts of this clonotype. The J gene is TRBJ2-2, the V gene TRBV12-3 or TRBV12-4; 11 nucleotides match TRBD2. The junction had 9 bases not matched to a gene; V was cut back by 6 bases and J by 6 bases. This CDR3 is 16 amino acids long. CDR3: CASSRPLAGGAGELFF. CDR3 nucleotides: TGTGCCAGCAGCCGACCCCTAGCGGGAGGTGCCGGGGAGCTGTTTTTT.